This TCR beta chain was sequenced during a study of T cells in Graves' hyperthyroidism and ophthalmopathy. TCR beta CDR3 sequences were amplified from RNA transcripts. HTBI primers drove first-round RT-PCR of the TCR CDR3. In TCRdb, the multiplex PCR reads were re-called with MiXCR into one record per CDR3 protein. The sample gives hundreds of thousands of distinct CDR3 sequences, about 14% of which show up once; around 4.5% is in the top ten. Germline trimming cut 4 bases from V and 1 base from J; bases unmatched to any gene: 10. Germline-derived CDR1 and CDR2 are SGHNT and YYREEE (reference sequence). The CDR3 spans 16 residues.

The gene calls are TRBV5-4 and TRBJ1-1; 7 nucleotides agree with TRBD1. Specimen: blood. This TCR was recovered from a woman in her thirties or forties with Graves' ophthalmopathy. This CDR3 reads CASSGQRQGRNTEAFF. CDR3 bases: TGTGCCAGCAGCGGACAGAGACAGGGAAGGAACACTGAAGCTTTCTTT.